These 6 T cell receptor beta chains originate from one sample sequenced in a study of shared clonotypes between healthy human individuals. Clones were read by immunoSEQ multiplex PCR, and TCRdb kept only the in-frame ones, dropping some. The sample consists of a few million clones, under 95% of them appearing once. Sequencing was performed on naive CD4+ T cells from PBMCs. As for subset: CD45RA+ positively selected. These receptors were collected from a man between 18 and 35 years old in good health. Some clones in this sample may be carry-over from other donors' samples.

The chain has TRBV20-1 and TRBJ2-5; D call uncertain. CDR3 size: 11 residues. The V gene's germline CDR1 is DFQATT and CDR2 SNEGSKA (reference sequence). Trimming shortened V by 6 bases and J by 11 bases, and 16 bases separated the two germline ends. Here the CDR3 reads CSASRRGPQYF. DNA for the CDR3: TGCAGTGCGTCGCGCCGTGGCCCGCAGTACTTC.

This clone was seen only once. The gene calls are TRBV5-8 and TRBJ2-7, with 9 bases fitting TRBD2. V lost 1 base to trimming and J lost 3 bases; unmatched junction nucleotides: 11. Germline V gene lookup returns CDR1 SGHTS and CDR2 YDEGEE. The CDR3 sequence is 17 residues long. CDR3 nucleotides: TGTGCCAGCAGCTTGATTTGGGGCGGGAGGGCCATCTACGAGCAGTACTTC. This translates into CASSLIWGGRAIYEQYF.

The chain joins TRBV29-1 to TRBJ1-2, with TRBD1 matching over 7 bases. The CDR3 is 11 amino acids. Germline V gene lookup returns CDR1 SQVTM and CDR2 ANQGSEA. The V gene end was trimmed by 5 bases and the J gene end by 7 bases; junction bases not matched to a gene: 4. CDR3 residues: CSVSTGAGYTF. In DNA form, the CDR3 reads TGCAGCGTTAGTACAGGGGCTGGCTACACCTTC.

The chain uses TRBV5-1 and TRBJ1-2; D may be TRBD1 (6 bases). CDR1 SGHRS and CDR2 YFSETQ come from the germline V gene. The CDR3 covers 13 residues. With 5 bases removed from V and 4 bases from J, the gap between germline ends came to 12 bases. The CDR3 sequence: CASSSLQGYGYTF. CDR3 coding DNA: TGCGCCAGCAGTTCTTTACAGGGCTATGGCTACACCTTC.

The J gene is TRBJ2-3, the V gene TRBV19, with a tentative D call TRBD1 (6 bases). Germline CDR1 and CDR2: LNHDA and SQIVND (reference sequence). V lost 1 base, J lost 7 bases, and 15 bases lay in between. This CDR3 is 15 amino acids long. The CDR3 sequence: CASSIVVRGPYTQYF. The DNA of the CDR3 is TGTGCCAGTAGTATAGTGGTCAGGGGACCTTATACGCAGTATTTT.

The sample holds one count of this clone. The V gene is TRBV4-1, the J gene TRBJ2-4; 7 bases agree with TRBD2. The junction had 12 bases not matched to a gene; V was cut back by 4 bases and J by 0 bases. Germline values: CDR1 MGHRA, CDR2 YSYEKL. The CDR3 consists of 18 residues. CDR3 in DNA: TGCGCCAGCAGCCCCGGCTTGGGGCGGGAGCTAGCCAAAAACATTCAGTACTTC. Its translation is CASSPGLGRELAKNIQYF.